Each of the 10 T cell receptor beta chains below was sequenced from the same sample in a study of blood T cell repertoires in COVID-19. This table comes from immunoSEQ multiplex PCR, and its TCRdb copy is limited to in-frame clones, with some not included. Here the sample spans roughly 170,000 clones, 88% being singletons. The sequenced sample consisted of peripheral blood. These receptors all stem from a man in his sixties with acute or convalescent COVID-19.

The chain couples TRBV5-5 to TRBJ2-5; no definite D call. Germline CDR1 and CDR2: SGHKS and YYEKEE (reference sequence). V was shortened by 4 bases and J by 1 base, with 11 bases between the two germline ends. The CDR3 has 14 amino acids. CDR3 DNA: TGTGCCAGCAGCAAAGGAGCGTCCCAAGAGACCCAGTACTTC. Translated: CASSKGASQETQYF.

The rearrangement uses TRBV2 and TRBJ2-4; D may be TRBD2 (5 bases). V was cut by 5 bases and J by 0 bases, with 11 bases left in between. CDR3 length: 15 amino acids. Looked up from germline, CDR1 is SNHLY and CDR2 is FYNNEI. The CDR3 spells CASSTARGAKNIQYF. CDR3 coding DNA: TGTGCCAGCAGTACAGCCCGGGGAGCCAAAAACATTCAGTACTTC.

The CDR3 DNA sequence: TGTGCCAGCACTCTTATTAGCGGGGGGGGCGAGCAGTACTTC. This codes for CASTLISGGGEQYF. J is TRBJ2-7 and V is TRBV7-2; TRBD2 matches at 11 bases. V shed 7 bases, J shed 6 bases, and the junction held 8 bases outside the gene matches. Germline CDR1 reads SGHTA; CDR2 reads FQGNSA. The CDR3 covers 14 residues.

The chain's CDR3 is CASSKYAEGPYEQYF. CDR3 nucleotides: TGTGCCAGCAGCAAATACGCAGAGGGCCCCTACGAGCAGTACTTC. The rearrangement links TRBV21-1 to TRBJ2-7; no check of the table's D call, TRBD2, against the DNA was made. TRBV21-1 is marked as a pseudogene. The CDR3 has 15 amino acids.

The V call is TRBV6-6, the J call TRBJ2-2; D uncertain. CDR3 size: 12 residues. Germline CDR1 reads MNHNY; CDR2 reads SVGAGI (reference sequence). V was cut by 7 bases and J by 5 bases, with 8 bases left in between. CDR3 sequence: CASTRYTGELFF. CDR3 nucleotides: TGTGCCAGCACGCGGTATACCGGGGAGCTGTTTTTT.

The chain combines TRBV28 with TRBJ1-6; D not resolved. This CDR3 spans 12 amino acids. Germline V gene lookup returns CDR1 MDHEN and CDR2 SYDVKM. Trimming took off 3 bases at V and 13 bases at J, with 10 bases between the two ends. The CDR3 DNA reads TGTGCCAGCAGTTTTCGGGGTCTCCCCCTCCACTTT. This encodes CASSFRGLPLHF.

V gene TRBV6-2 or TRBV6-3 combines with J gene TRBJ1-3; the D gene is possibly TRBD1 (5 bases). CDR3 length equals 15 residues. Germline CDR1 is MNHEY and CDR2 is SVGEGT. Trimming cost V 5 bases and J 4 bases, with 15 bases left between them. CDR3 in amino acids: CASSRDSQWGNTIYF. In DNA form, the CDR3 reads TGTGCCAGCAGTAGAGACAGCCAGTGGGGAAACACCATATATTTT.

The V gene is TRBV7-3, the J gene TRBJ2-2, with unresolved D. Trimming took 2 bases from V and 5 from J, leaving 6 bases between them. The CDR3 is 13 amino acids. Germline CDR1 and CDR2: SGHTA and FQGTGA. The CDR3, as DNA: TGTGCCAGCAGCTTAGGGCCGACCGGGGAGCTGTTTTTT. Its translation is CASSLGPTGELFF. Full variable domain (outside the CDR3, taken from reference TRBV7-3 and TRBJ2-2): GAGVSQTPSNKVTEKGKYVELRCDPISGHTALYWYRQSLGQGPEFLIYFQGTGAADDSGLPNDRFFAVRPEGSVSTLKIQRTERGDSAVYLCASSLGPTGELFFGEGSRLTVL.

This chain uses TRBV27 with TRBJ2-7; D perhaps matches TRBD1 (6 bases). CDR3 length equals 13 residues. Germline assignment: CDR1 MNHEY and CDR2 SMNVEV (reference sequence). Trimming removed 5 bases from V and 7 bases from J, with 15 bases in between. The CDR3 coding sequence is TGTGCCAGCAGTCGTCAACAGGGATGGGAGCAGTACGTC. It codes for CASSRQQGWEQYV.

The CDR3 bases are TGTGCCAGCAGCTCAGGCGTATGGTACACAGATCAGCAGTATTTT. This codes for CASSSGVWYTDQQYF. The rearrangement links TRBV7-9 to TRBJ2-3; D is undetermined. V dropped 4 bases and J dropped 11 bases, with 22 bases sitting between them. This CDR3 contains 15 residues. CDR1 is SEHNR and CDR2 is FQNEAQ in the germline V gene (reference sequence). Supplemented by reference TRBV7-9 and TRBJ2-3, the full variable domain reads DTGVSQNPRHKITKRGQNVTFRCDPISEHNRLYWYRQTLGQGPEFLTYFQNEAQLEKSRLLSDRFSAERPKGSFSTLEIQRTEQGDSAMYLCASSSGVWYTDQQYFGPGTRLTVL.